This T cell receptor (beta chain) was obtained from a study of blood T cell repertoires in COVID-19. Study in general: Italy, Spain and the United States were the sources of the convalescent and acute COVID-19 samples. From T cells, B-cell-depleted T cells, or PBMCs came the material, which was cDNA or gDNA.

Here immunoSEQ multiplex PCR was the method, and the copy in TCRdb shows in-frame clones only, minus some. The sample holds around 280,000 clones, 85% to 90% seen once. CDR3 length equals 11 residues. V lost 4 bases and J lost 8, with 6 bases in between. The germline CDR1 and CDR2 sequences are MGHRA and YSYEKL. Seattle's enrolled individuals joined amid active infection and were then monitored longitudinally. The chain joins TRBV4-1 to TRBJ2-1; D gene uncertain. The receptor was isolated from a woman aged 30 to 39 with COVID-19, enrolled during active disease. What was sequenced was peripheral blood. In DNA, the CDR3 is TGCGCCAGCAGCCGGGCCTATGAGCAGTTCTTC. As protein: CASSRAYEQFF.